These 18 T cell receptor beta chains were sequenced from one sample in a study of PD-1 blockade in classical Hodgkin lymphoma. Relapses following autologous stem cell transplantation were seen in all patients, with brentuximab vedotin exposure varying. PBMCs were thawed, and CD8+ T cells were then isolated from them by magnetic negative selection. TCRdb's table, derived via immunoSEQ multiplex PCR, lists solely in-frame clones and lacks some. The data show around 7,600 clones, about 82% seen once. Sequenced material: CD8+ T cells from blood, taken at baseline. These receptor sequences come from a human donor with classical Hodgkin lymphoma.

The CDR3 loop reads CASSPTTGEKLFF. CDR3 bases: TGTGCCAGCAGCCCCACTACCGGGGAAAAACTGTTTTTT. The chain carries TRBV6-5 and TRBJ1-4; D is unclear. Trimming cost V 6 bases and J 8 bases, with 13 bases left between them. The CDR3 runs 13 residues. Per the germline V gene, CDR1 is MNHEY and CDR2 is SVGAGI.

The J gene is TRBJ2-1, the V gene TRBV21-1; no DNA check was done on the table's D call, TRBD1. TRBV21-1 represents a pseudogene. This CDR3 has 17 residues. The CDR3 sequence is CASSGNRGSTGYNEQFF. The CDR3 nucleotides are TGTGCCAGCAGCGGAAACAGGGGCTCGACCGGATACAATGAGCAGTTCTTC.

This clone has more than one count but fewer than ten. This sequence joins TRBV28 and TRBJ1-6, with a weak D call TRBD1 (5 bases). This CDR3 spans 13 amino acids. V gave up 9 bases and J gave up 4 bases, with 10 bases separating them. CDR1 MDHEN and CDR2 SYDVKM come from the germline V gene. This chain's CDR3 is CASGSGYNSPLHF. CDR3 nucleotide sequence: TGTGCCAGTGGCTCAGGGTATAATTCACCCCTCCACTTT.

A few counts support this clone. The chain has TRBV4-2 and TRBJ2-7, with TRBD2 identical over 9 bases. The V gene's germline CDR1 is LGHNA and CDR2 YNFKEQ. The CDR3 is 14 amino acids. V was clipped by 2 bases and J by 7 bases; unmatched bases: 6. CDR3 sequence: CASSQLAGGNEQYF. CDR3 in DNA: TGTGCCAGCAGCCAACTGGCGGGAGGGAATGAGCAGTACTTC.

The rearrangement links TRBV5-4 to TRBJ2-1, with TRBD2 matching over 11 bases. The J segment lost 0 bases and the V segment lost 5 bases, leaving 10 bases of the junction unmatched. The germline V gene has CDR1 SGHNT and CDR2 YYREEE (reference sequence). This CDR3 is built from 18 residues. The CDR3 bases are TGTGCCAGCAGACTTGCTAGCGGGGGGCAAAGCTCCTACAATGAGCAGTTCTTC. Residues: CASRLASGGQSSYNEQFF.

CDR3 in amino acids: CASSTGEGPQHF. The CDR3 DNA follows: TGTGCCAGTAGTACAGGGGAGGGGCCCCAGCATTTT. The V and J genes are TRBV19 and TRBJ1-5; perhaps TRBD1 as D (6 bases). The V and J ends lost 4 bases and 9 bases respectively, with 10 bases between them. The CDR3 totals 12 residues. The germline gives CDR1 LNHDA, CDR2 SQIVND (reference sequence).

This chain connects TRBV13 to TRBJ2-3, with D maybe TRBD2 (6 bases). V lost 0 bases, J lost 2 bases, and 12 bases lay in between. The CDR3 is 16 amino acids. Germline V lookup: CDR1 PRHDT, CDR2 FYEKMQ (reference sequence). The CDR3 nucleotides read TGTGCCAGCAGCTTAGGCCTCCTAGCGAACACAGATACGCAGTATTTT. Protein product: CASSLGLLANTDTQYF.

The V call is TRBV19, the J call TRBJ2-3; 8 positions agree with TRBD2. V lost 6 bases, J lost 6 bases, and 11 bases stayed unmatched. The CDR3 runs 15 residues. Germline loops: CDR1 LNHDA, CDR2 SQIVND (reference sequence). The CDR3: CASRIGTRGADTQYF. The DNA for the CDR3 is TGTGCCAGTAGAATCGGGACTAGGGGAGCGGATACGCAGTATTTT.

For the CDR3, the DNA is TGTGCCAGCAGTTTAGAGGGGGGCTGGAGCTACGAGCAGTACTTC. This codes for CASSLEGGWSYEQYF. The rearrangement joins TRBV28 to TRBJ2-7; D may be TRBD1 or TRBD2 (6 bases each). There are 15 residues in the CDR3. V lost 2 bases and J 3 bases, leaving 14 bases between the germline ends. The germline V gene encodes CDR1 MDHEN and CDR2 SYDVKM.

The chain carries TRBV2 and TRBJ2-3; D might be TRBD1 (5 bases). Trimming took 3 bases from V and 0 from J, leaving 10 bases between them. Looked up from germline, CDR1 is SNHLY and CDR2 is FYNNEI. This CDR3 region has 15 residues. The CDR3 nucleotides are TGTGCCAGCAGTGACTGGGGCGAAAGCACAGATACGCAGTATTTT. It yields the protein CASSDWGESTDTQYF.

The gene calls are TRBV11-2 and TRBJ2-1; D may correspond to TRBD1 or TRBD2 (7 bases each). Germline CDR1 SGHAT, CDR2 FQNNGV. Trimming left V 5 bases short and J 4 bases short, with 18 bases between. The CDR3 has 16 residues. The CDR3, as DNA: TGTGCCAGCAGCGGGGAGGGGGCCGGGAGTTACAATGAGCAGTTCTTC. Translated, it gives CASSGEGAGSYNEQFF. Variable domain in full (rest from reference TRBV11-2 and TRBJ2-1): EAGVAQSPRYKIIEKRQSVAFWCNPISGHATLYWYQQILGQGPKLLIQFQNNGVVDDSQLPKDRFSAERLKGVDSTLKIQPAKLEDSAVYLCASSGEGAGSYNEQFFGPGTRLTVL.

The J gene is TRBJ2-5, the V gene TRBV28; TRBD2 aligns across 10 bases. V was pared by 9 bases and J by 1 base, with 11 bases of the junction left unmatched. CDR3 size: 16 residues. Germline V gene sequence: CDR1 MDHEN, CDR2 SYDVKM. The CDR3 loop reads CASKPGLATFQETQYF. Here the CDR3 DNA reads TGTGCCAGTAAACCGGGACTAGCGACCTTCCAAGAGACCCAGTACTTC. The full variable domain, in which reference TRBV28 and TRBJ2-5 provide the parts outside the CDR3, is DVKVTQSSRYLVKRTGEKVFLECVQDMDHENMFWYRQDPGLGLRLIYFSYDVKMKEKGDIPEGYSVSREKKERFSLILESASTNQTSMYLCASKPGLATFQETQYFGPGTRLLVL.

The J gene is TRBJ2-3, the V gene TRBV27, with 9 nucleotides matching TRBD2. Germline CDR1 reads MNHEY; CDR2 reads SMNVEV (reference sequence). With 2 bases clipped from V and 6 bases from J, the junction kept 6 bases outside the gene matches. The CDR3 is 15 residues long. The CDR3 loop reads CASSLGSGGLDTQYF. CDR3 sequence (DNA): TGTGCCAGCAGTTTAGGTAGCGGGGGATTGGATACGCAGTATTTT.

The rearrangement joins TRBV19 to TRBJ1-1, with a possible D match to TRBD1 (6 bases). The CDR3 is 12 residues long. V shed 5 bases and J shed 4 bases, with 8 bases lying between them. Germline CDR1 and CDR2: LNHDA and SQIVND (reference sequence). CDR3: CASSSGVTEAFF. In DNA form, the CDR3 reads TGTGCCAGTAGTTCAGGGGTCACTGAAGCTTTCTTT.

Only a few counts were recorded for this clone. The gene calls are TRBV7-9 and TRBJ1-5; 7 bases match TRBD1. The CDR3 has 16 amino acids. Trimming at V came to 5 bases and at J to 5 bases, leaving 12 bases not matched to a gene. Germline V lookup: CDR1 SEHNR, CDR2 FQNEAQ (reference sequence). The CDR3 bases are TGTGCCAGCAGCGAACTCCGGGCAGGGGGGGATCAGCCCCAGCATTTT. This encodes CASSELRAGGDQPQHF. Complete variable domain (other parts from reference TRBV7-9 and TRBJ1-5): DTGVSQNPRHKITKRGQNVTFRCDPISEHNRLYWYRQTLGQGPEFLTYFQNEAQLEKSRLLSDRFSAERPKGSFSTLEIQRTEQGDSAMYLCASSELRAGGDQPQHFGDGTRLSIL.

This clone showed up just once. The genes are TRBV29-1 and TRBJ2-1, with D hard to call. V lost 6 bases and J 10 bases, leaving 10 bases between the germline ends. The CDR3 runs to 10 residues. CDR1 and CDR2 from the germline V gene are SQVTM and ANQGSEA. The CDR3 nucleotides read TGCAGCGTCCCGGTGGGAGAGCAGTTCTTC. Amino acids: CSVPVGEQFF.

V is TRBV11-2 and J is TRBJ2-1; TRBD2 aligns across 10 bases. Germline CDR1 reads SGHAT; CDR2 reads FQNNGV. Losses at the gene ends were 0 bases for V and 5 bases for J; bases not matched to a gene: 4. This CDR3 spans 16 amino acids. The CDR3 region is CASSLEVAGGHNEQFF. The CDR3 DNA reads as TGTGCCAGCAGCTTAGAGGTAGCGGGGGGTCACAATGAGCAGTTCTTC.

This clone was picked up one time. The chain links TRBV19 to TRBJ2-7, with TRBD2 matching over 8 bases. This CDR3 has 15 residues. Germline V gives CDR1 LNHDA, CDR2 SQIVND (reference sequence). The J segment lost 0 bases and the V segment lost 5 bases, leaving 6 bases of the junction unmatched. CDR3 sequence: CASSLGTSSSYEQYF. The CDR3 DNA follows: TGTGCCAGTAGTCTCGGGACTAGTAGCTCCTACGAGCAGTACTTC.